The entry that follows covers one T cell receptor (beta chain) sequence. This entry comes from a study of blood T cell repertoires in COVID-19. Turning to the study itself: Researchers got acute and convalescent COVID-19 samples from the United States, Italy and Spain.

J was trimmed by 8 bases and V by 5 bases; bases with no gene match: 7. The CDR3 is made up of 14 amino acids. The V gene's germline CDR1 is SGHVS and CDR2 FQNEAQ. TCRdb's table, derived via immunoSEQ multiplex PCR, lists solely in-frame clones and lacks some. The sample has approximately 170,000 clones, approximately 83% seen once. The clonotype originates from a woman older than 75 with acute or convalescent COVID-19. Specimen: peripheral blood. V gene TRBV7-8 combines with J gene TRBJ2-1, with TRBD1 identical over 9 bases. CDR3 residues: CASSGTGYPYEQFF. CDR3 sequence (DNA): TGTGCCAGCAGCGGGACAGGGTATCCTTATGAGCAGTTCTTC.